The following is a T cell receptor (beta chain) sequence with its context. Antigen unknown. TCRdb processed the 5' RACE reads anew with MiXCR; each CDR3 protein has one entry. The data contain 200,000 to 250,000 distinct CDR3 sequences, 15% to 20% of them singletons. Germline CDR1 is SGHDN and CDR2 is FVKESK. V shed 6 bases and J shed 2 bases, with 8 bases lying between them. There are 13 residues in the CDR3. The record originates from a study of CD8 T cells in ankylosing spondylitis. General observations from the study: Ankylosing spondylitis blood seemed to carry a telltale TCR beta motif made of under ten highly homologous variants.

This receptor was obtained from a male donor with ankylosing spondylitis. The chain combines TRBV14 with TRBJ2-1; D possibly corresponds to TRBD1 (6 bases). Sample: blood, either unsorted or a sorted T cell fraction (not recorded which). CDR3 coding DNA: TGTGCCAGCAGGACAGGCCCCTACAATGAGCAGTTCTTC. This sequence encodes CASRTGPYNEQFF.